This TCR beta chain originates from a study of technical replicates of blood from a handful of donors (dated by TCRdb to about 2017). On this clone itself: Its antigen is not yet known. The sample holds no much larger clone one base away, and base qualities are not on file.

Reading the germline V gene (reference sequence) gives CDR1 GTSNPN and CDR2 SVGIG. Cut back by 4 bases and 4 bases, the V and J ends lie 16 bases apart. Including cysteine and phenylalanine, the CDR3 has 14 amino acids. Kept here is only the CDR3 DNA, which spans 42 bases and is read in frame from base 1. The library was obtained by the immunoSEQ multiplex PCR assay. TCRdb carries this immuneACCESS record with in-frame sequences only. Its versions omit some clonotypes, under half of them owing to an unresolved V gene in the studies checked, with the rest unexplained. For this sample there are about 75,000 clones; 97% appear just once. Roughly 0.3% of the sample belongs to the ten largest clones.

The specimen was T cells isolated from PBMCs. This sequence originates from a human donor in good health. The chain is encoded by TRBV30 joined to TRBJ1-2, and perhaps TRBD1 as D gene, on 5 matching bases. In nucleotides, the sequence is TGTGCCTGGAATCGGGTTCAGGGATTCTATGGCTACACCTTC. The translation is CAWNRVQGFYGYTF.